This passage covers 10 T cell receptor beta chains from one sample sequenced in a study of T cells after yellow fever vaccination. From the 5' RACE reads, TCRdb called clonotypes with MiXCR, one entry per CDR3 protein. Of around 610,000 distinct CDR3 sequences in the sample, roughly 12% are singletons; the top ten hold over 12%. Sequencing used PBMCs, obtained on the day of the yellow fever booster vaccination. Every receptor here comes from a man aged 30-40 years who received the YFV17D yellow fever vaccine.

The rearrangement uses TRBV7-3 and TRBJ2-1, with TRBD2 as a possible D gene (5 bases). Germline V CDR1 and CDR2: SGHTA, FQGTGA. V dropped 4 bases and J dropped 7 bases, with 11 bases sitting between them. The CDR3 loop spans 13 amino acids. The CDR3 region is CASSSEGANEQFF. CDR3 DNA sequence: TGTGCCAGCAGCTCCGAGGGCGCGAATGAGCAGTTCTTC.

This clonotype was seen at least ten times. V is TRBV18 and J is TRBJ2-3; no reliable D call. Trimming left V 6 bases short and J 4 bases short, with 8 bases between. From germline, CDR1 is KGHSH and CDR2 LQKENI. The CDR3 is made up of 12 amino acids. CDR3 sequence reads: CASSPGADTQYF. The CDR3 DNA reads TGTGCCAGCTCCCCGGGCGCAGATACGCAGTATTTT.

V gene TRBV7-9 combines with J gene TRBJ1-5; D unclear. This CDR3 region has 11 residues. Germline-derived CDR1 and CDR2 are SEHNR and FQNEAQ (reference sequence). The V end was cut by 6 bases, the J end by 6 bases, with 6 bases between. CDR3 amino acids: CASRPGQPQHF. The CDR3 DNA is TGTGCCAGCAGGCCAGGTCAGCCCCAGCATTTT.

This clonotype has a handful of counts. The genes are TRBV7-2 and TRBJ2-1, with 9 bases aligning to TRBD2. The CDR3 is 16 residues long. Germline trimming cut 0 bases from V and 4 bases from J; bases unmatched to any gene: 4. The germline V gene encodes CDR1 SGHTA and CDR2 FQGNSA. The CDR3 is CASSLAGGRGYNEQFF. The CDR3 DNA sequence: TGTGCCAGCAGCTTAGCTGGCGGGAGGGGTTACAATGAGCAGTTCTTC.

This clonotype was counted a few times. The CDR3 bases are TGTGCCAGCAGCTTTATCAATTCGAGGAGGGAGACCCAGTACTTC. Protein: CASSFINSRRETQYF. The V call is TRBV7-2, the J call TRBJ2-5; the D gene is possibly TRBD2 (5 bases). V lost 3 bases and J lost 5, with 16 bases in between. The CDR3 is made up of 15 amino acids. The germline V gene has CDR1 SGHTA and CDR2 FQGNSA.

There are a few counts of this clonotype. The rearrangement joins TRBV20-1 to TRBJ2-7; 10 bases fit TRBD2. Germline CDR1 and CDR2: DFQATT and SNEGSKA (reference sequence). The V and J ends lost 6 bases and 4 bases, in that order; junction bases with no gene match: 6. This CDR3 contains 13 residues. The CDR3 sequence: CSARTSGGYEQYF. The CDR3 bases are TGCAGTGCCAGGACTAGCGGCGGGTACGAGCAGTACTTC.

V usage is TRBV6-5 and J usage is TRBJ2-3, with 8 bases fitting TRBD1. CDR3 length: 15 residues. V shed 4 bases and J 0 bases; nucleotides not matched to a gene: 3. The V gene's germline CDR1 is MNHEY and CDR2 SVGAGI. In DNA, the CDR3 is TGTGCCAGCAGTTTCAGGGGGCTTAGCACAGATACGCAGTATTTT. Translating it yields CASSFRGLSTDTQYF.

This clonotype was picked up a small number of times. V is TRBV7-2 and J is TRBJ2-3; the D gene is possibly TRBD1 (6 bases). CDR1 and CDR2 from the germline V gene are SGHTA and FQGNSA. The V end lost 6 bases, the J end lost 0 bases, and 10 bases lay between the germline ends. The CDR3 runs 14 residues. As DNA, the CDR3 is TGTGCCAGCAGGCACAGGGCTAGCACAGATACGCAGTATTTT. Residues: CASRHRASTDTQYF.

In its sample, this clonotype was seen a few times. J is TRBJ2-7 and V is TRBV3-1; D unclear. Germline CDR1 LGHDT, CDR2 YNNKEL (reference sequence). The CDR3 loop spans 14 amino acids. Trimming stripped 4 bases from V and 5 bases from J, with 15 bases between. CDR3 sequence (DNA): TGTGCCAGCAGCCTCGGGCCCAGGTTACACGAGCAGTACTTC. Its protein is CASSLGPRLHEQYF.

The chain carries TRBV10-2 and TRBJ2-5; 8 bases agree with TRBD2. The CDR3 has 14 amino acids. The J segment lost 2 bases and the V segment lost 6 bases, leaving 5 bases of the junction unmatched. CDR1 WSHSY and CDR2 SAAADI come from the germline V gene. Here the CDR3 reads CASRAGVTQETQYF. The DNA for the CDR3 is TGCGCCAGCAGAGCGGGAGTGACACAAGAGACCCAGTACTTC.